This T cell receptor (beta chain) was profiled in a study of blood T cell repertoires in COVID-19 (dated by TCRdb to the early 2020s). Concerning the study at large: The collaborator samples originated in the United States, Italy and Spain and spanned the acute and convalescent phases of COVID-19. Deeply sampled blood TCRbeta repertoires from subjects exposed to, actively infected with, or recovered from COVID-19 were included in the dataset. HLA class I and class II types, where available, came from metadata supplied by the sample provider rather than from assay-based typing. A de-identified subject ID, COVID-19 status, age in years and sex were almost always included in the sample metadata. The samples were drawn from the first 160 participants of the ongoing ImmuneRACE study and from 1,254 subjects provided by 6 global collaborators. The prospective study material was composed of cDNA or gDNA derived from T cells, B-cell-depleted T cells, or PBMCs. A freely available public database, intended as a resource for researchers studying the immune response to SARS-CoV-2, is where the repertoires were released. Here is what the overall study found, with its caveats: The quantity of clinical and demographic metadata differed by source and by participant and was supplied without curation.

TCRbeta CDR3 regions were amplified from genomic DNA by means of the immunoSEQ Assay, a bias-controlled multiplex PCR. The source study handled its data this way. The number of nucleated cells in each sample was estimated from the amplification of reference gene primers within the assay. Sequence reads were collapsed and filtered to measure the absolute abundance of every unique TCRbeta CDR3 rearrangement. For each sample, productive Simpson clonality was calculated as the square root of Simpson's diversity index over productive rearrangements. TCRdb provides this immuneACCESS table in a form limited to in-frame rearrangements. Some clones are lacking; in checked studies, under half of them reflect an unresolved V gene, and why the rest are absent is not known. V, J and clone size are taken as reported in that table, and D and trimming were inferred from the DNA itself. Recorded for this sample are fewer than 70,000 clones; 88% of them occurred a single time. More than 7% of the sample belongs to the ten largest clones.

About this clone itself: Its antigen is not yet known. Qualities for individual bases were not recorded, and no much larger clone is one base off.

Each collaborating institution followed its own protocols to collect whole blood in K2EDTA tubes. For TCRbeta analysis, collaborators shipped samples as frozen whole blood, isolated PBMCs, or DNA extracted from either of those sample types. CDR1 and CDR2 are read off the germline V gene (reference sequence) as SGHNT and YYREEE. The CDR3 measures 14 amino acids from cysteine to phenylalanine. CDR3 DNA is the only sequence kept; it has 42 bases, read in frame from the first base. V has 3 bases trimmed and J has 5 bases trimmed; junction bases matching no gene number 8. The sample was peripheral blood. The TCR originated in a woman between 70 and 85 years old with active COVID-19. The chain is made from TRBV5-4 and TRBJ2-7, with 7 junctional bases fitting TRBD2. CDR3 sequence: CASSSGTTTDEQYF. The base sequence is TGTGCCAGCAGCTCCGGGACTACGACCGACGAGCAGTACTTC.